The entry below describes one T cell receptor beta chain. The data were taken from a study of blood T cell repertoires in COVID-19. Study in general: Samples representing acute and convalescent COVID-19 were sourced from the United States, Italy and Spain. T cells, B-cell-depleted T cells, or PBMCs supplied cDNA or gDNA.

This CDR3 is built from 14 residues. In the original analysis: Reference gene primers were amplified, and this amplification served to estimate nucleated cell counts. The method was immunoSEQ multiplex PCR; TCRdb's version includes in-frame clones alone and lacks a portion of them. For V, J and clone size, that table is used; D and trimming come from the DNA. In the table there are approximately 150,000 clones, around 80% of which are singletons. This chain links TRBV21-1 with TRBJ2-7; no DNA check was done on the table's D call, TRBD2. TRBV21-1 has pseudogene status. The TCR comes from a woman aged 45 to 65 in a cohort sampled during active or convalescent COVID-19. The sequencing sample was made of peripheral blood. The CDR3 region has the DNA TGTGCCAGGATTAAAATCCCCCCCGGCTACGAGCAGTACTTC. Its translation: CARIKIPPGYEQYF.